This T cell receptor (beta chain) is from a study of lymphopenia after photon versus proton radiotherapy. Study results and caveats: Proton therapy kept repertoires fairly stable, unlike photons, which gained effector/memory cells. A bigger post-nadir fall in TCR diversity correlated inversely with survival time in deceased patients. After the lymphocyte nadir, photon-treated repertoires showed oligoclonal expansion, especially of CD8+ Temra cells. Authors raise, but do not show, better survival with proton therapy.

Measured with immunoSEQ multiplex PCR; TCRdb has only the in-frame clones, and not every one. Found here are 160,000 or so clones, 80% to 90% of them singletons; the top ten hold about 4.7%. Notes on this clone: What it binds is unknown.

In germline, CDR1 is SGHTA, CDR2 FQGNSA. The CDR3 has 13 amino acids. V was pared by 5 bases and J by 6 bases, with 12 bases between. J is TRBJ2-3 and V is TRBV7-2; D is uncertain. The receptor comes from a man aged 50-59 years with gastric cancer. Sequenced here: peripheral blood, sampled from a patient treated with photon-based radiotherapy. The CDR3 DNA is TGTGCCAGCAGCCTCGACGGCGTGGATACGCAGTATTTT. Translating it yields CASSLDGVDTQYF.